This is a list of T cell receptor beta chains from one sample in a study of human CD8 memory T cell subsets. From its re-call of the 5' RACE reads, TCRdb lists each CDR3 protein once, without DNA. There are several thousand distinct CDR3 sequences in the sample, with roughly 14% held by the top ten. Sequencing was done on a sample of CD8+ T cells from PBMCs. The origin of the receptors is a human donor in good health. Each CDR3 is given with its conserved first and last residue. Each record gives: clone size, V gene, J gene, CDR3 protein. Size is stated for part of the rows, as once, few or many counts, or as a class when the clone is expanded.

-,TRBV7-8,TRBJ2-7,CASSPVQGYEQYF
medium-sized,TRBV19,TRBJ1-1,CASSISGTGGTEAFF
-,TRBV20-1,TRBJ2-1,CSARDRDRGDNEQFF
-,TRBV12-3/TRBV12-4,TRBJ2-1,CASSLVTSGYNEQFF
-,TRBV6-2/TRBV6-3,TRBJ2-7,CASSYSGPHYEQYF
-,TRBV7-9,TRBJ1-5,CASSSGWVDNQPQHF
-,TRBV19,TRBJ2-2,CASIPGVTGELFF
-,TRBV7-9,TRBJ2-4,CASSLEDRVIQYF
-,TRBV7-2,TRBJ2-7,CASSFTLVYEQYF
-,TRBV7-9,TRBJ1-1,CASSFEGTNTEAFF
-,TRBV4-3,TRBJ2-5,CASSQGVGNDAETQYF
-,TRBV27,TRBJ1-5,CASSLWGEGNQPQHF
-,TRBV4-3,TRBJ1-3,CASSPSPGQDPGNTIYF
-,TRBV7-2,TRBJ2-1,CASSRTSGPGEQFF
-,TRBV28,TRBJ1-5,CASSLYLGADQPQHF
-,TRBV6-2/TRBV6-3,TRBJ2-7,CASTWTGKPYEQYF
-,TRBV20-1,TRBJ2-7,CSALGQGDYEQYF
medium-sized,TRBV7-2,TRBJ1-5,CASSSGTAYSNQPQHF
-,TRBV7-9,TRBJ2-1,CASSPLLAGGLQFF
-,TRBV20-1,TRBJ1-2,CSAQGENSLIYGYTF
-,TRBV5-1,TRBJ2-7,CASTSLGTSGNYEQYF
-,TRBV19,TRBJ1-1,CASSIDLSSGTGNTEAFF
-,TRBV7-2,TRBJ2-7,CASSWTYEQYF
-,TRBV6-4,TRBJ2-1,CASSGTGVEEQFF
medium-sized,TRBV27,TRBJ1-2,CASSQSLTGYGYTF
-,TRBV19,TRBJ1-1,CASKAGTLNTEAFF